This passage covers 2 T cell receptor beta chains from one sample sequenced in a study of T cells in localized non-small cell lung cancer. Using immunoSEQ multiplex PCR, the repertoire was profiled, and TCRdb retains in-frame clones only, with some absent. This sample carries about 74,000 clones, about four fifths of them seen once, and the ten largest clones take 1% to 1.5%. The sequenced sample was peripheral blood, obtained before any cancer treatment. These receptor sequences come from a female donor of 60 years or more with stage I lung adenocarcinoma.

The chain combines TRBV7-2 with TRBJ1-1, with D tentatively TRBD1 (5 bases). V gave up 2 bases and J gave up 5 bases, with 9 bases separating them. Germline V gene lookup returns CDR1 SGHTA and CDR2 FQGNSA. The CDR3 extends over 13 amino acids. The CDR3 sequence: CASSLRQMTEAFF. CDR3 DNA: TGTGCCAGCAGCTTAAGACAGATGACTGAAGCTTTCTTT.

The V and J genes are TRBV5-1 and TRBJ2-1, with 8 bases that match TRBD2. This CDR3 is built from 16 residues. Looked up from germline, CDR1 is SGHRS and CDR2 is YFSETQ. The V gene end was trimmed by 1 base and the J gene end by 6 bases; junction bases not matched to a gene: 9. Here the CDR3 DNA reads TGCGCCAGCAGCTTGTATACCGGGGGGGCCATCAATGAGCAGTTCTTC. Protein: CASSLYTGGAINEQFF.